Shown below are 18 T cell receptor beta chains from a single sample sequenced in a study of shared clonotypes between healthy human individuals. Sequencing was performed with immunoSEQ multiplex PCR; in TCRdb, only in-frame clones are kept and a portion is missing. The data show approximately 980,000 clones, more than 75% seen once. Source material: memory CD4+ T cells sorted from blood. The subset was: CD45RA-negative fraction. All receptors come from a man between 18 and 35 years old in good health.

The chain uses TRBV30 and TRBJ2-3; D might be TRBD2 (5 bases). Germline values: CDR1 GTSNPN, CDR2 SVGIG (reference sequence). The CDR3 loop spans 11 amino acids. Trimming removed 0 bases from V and 10 bases from J, with 8 bases in between. CDR3: CAWSVRVAQYF. CDR3 DNA sequence: TGTGCCTGGAGTGTGCGGGTCGCGCAGTATTTT.

The V call is TRBV5-4, the J call TRBJ1-2, with D possibly being TRBD1 (5 bases). The V gene's germline CDR1 is SGHNT and CDR2 YYREEE (reference sequence). This CDR3 contains 12 residues. V lost 4 bases and J lost 7, with 11 bases in between. DNA of the CDR3: TGTGCCAGCAGCCCCGACAGCTTTGGCTACACCTTC. Translation: CASSPDSFGYTF.

Many counts were recorded for this clone. The chain uses TRBV10-2 and TRBJ2-7, with D possibly being TRBD2 (6 bases). V shed 5 bases and J shed 2 bases, with 16 bases lying between them. This CDR3 is 15 amino acids long. CDR1 is WSHSY, CDR2 SAAADI, per germline. The CDR3 region has the DNA TGCGCCAGCAGTAGGGGACTTACCCAAACCTACGAGCAGTACTTC. It yields the protein CASSRGLTQTYEQYF.

The chain carries TRBV9 and TRBJ2-2, with 9 bases matching TRBD1. Germline V gene lookup returns CDR1 SGDLS and CDR2 YYNGEE. This CDR3 contains 17 residues. V shed 2 bases, J shed 2 bases, and the junction held 7 bases outside the gene matches. The CDR3 DNA is TGTGCCAGCAGCGTGAGCCCGACAGGGGGAAACACCGGGGAGCTGTTTTTT. Its protein is CASSVSPTGGNTGELFF.

This clone was observed a few times. Other nucleotide sequences from this sample produce the same CDR3. The chain has TRBV5-4 and TRBJ2-5, with D hard to call. CDR1 SGHNT and CDR2 YYREEE come from the germline V gene (reference sequence). V shed 2 bases and J shed 0 bases, with 2 bases lying between them. CDR3 length equals 12 residues. The CDR3 reads CASSFDQETQYF. CDR3 in DNA: TGTGCCAGCAGCTTCGACCAAGAGACCCAGTACTTC.

This clone was picked up one time. Sequence at one end of the junction differs from germline and may be a read error. This rearrangement joins TRBV7-2 to TRBJ2-2; 11 positions match TRBD2. This CDR3 has 18 amino acids. The germline V gene encodes CDR1 SGHTA and CDR2 FQGNSA. The CDR3 DNA reads TGTGCCAGCAGCATTAGCGGGAGGGCCGTGGGGAACTCCGGGGAGCTGTTTTTT. Its translation: CASSISGRAVGNSGELFF.

This clone appeared a few times. The gene calls are TRBV18 and TRBJ1-1; 9 bases match TRBD1. Germline values: CDR1 KGHSH, CDR2 LQKENI. V lost 6 bases to trimming and J lost 1 base; unmatched junction nucleotides: 3. The CDR3 has 14 residues. This chain's CDR3 is CASSMTGGNTEAFF. The CDR3 coding sequence is TGTGCCAGCTCCATGACAGGGGGGAACACTGAAGCTTTCTTT.

This chain joins TRBV7-9 and TRBJ2-1; D gene ambiguous. V lost 3 bases and J lost 5, with 2 bases in between. Germline values: CDR1 SEHNR, CDR2 FQNEAQ (reference sequence). The CDR3 extends over 11 amino acids. CDR3 sequence (DNA): TGTGCCAGCAGCTTGCACAATGAGCAGTTCTTC. The encoded protein is CASSLHNEQFF.

J is TRBJ2-2 and V is TRBV7-9, with D possibly matching TRBD2 (5 bases). This CDR3 contains 12 residues. Looked up from germline, CDR1 is SEHNR and CDR2 is FQNEAQ (reference sequence). With 5 bases removed from V and 6 bases from J, the gap between germline ends came to 7 bases. CDR3 coding DNA: TGTGCCAGCAGCCCGGAGGCCGGGGAGCTGTTTTTT. Translating gives CASSPEAGELFF. Based on the CDR3 plus reference TRBV7-9 and TRBJ2-2, the full variable domain is DTGVSQNPRHKITKRGQNVTFRCDPISEHNRLYWYRQTLGQGPEFLTYFQNEAQLEKSRLLSDRFSAERPKGSFSTLEIQRTEQGDSAMYLCASSPEAGELFFGEGSRLTVL.

The V call is TRBV19, the J call TRBJ2-1; D gene ambiguous. Germline values: CDR1 LNHDA, CDR2 SQIVND (reference sequence). Trimming shortened V by 7 bases and J by 0 bases, and 13 bases separated the two germline ends. The CDR3 extends over 15 amino acids. The DNA for the CDR3 is TGTGCCAGTACCCTGAGCAAGAGCTCCTACAATGAGCAGTTCTTC. Translated, it gives CASTLSKSSYNEQFF.

This clone was picked up a small number of times. The chain carries TRBV14 and TRBJ1-2; D gene unclear. V shed 3 bases and J shed 1 base, with 6 bases lying between them. Per the germline V gene, CDR1 is SGHDN and CDR2 is FVKESK. The CDR3 spans 13 residues. The CDR3 coding sequence is TGTGCCAGCAGCCAGCACCTTAACTATGGCTACACCTTC. As protein: CASSQHLNYGYTF.

This clone has a handful of counts. The chain couples TRBV4-1 to TRBJ2-2; tentatively, D is TRBD1 (6 bases). The CDR3 loop spans 18 amino acids. Germline V gene sequence: CDR1 MGHRA, CDR2 YSYEKL. With 4 bases removed from V and 4 bases from J, the gap between germline ends came to 22 bases. The CDR3 is CASSPYPSGELGTGELFF. Here the CDR3 DNA reads TGCGCCAGCAGCCCGTATCCTTCAGGGGAACTGGGCACCGGGGAGCTGTTTTTT.

The rearrangement links TRBV18 to TRBJ1-3, with 9 bases fitting TRBD1. The V gene end was trimmed by 3 bases and the J gene end by 0 bases; junction bases not matched to a gene: 3. Germline V gives CDR1 KGHSH, CDR2 LQKENI. The CDR3 covers 16 residues. The CDR3 sequence: CASSPTGGTSGNTIYF. CDR3 nucleotide sequence: TGTGCCAGCTCACCGACAGGGGGAACCTCTGGAAACACCATATATTTT.

With regard to this clone: The same CDR3 can be traced to other DNA sequences in this sample. V usage is TRBV27 and J usage is TRBJ2-7, with TRBD1 matching 7 bases. CDR3 size: 14 residues. Trimming cost V 6 bases and J 4 bases; bases outside gene matches: 9. The germline V gene encodes CDR1 MNHEY and CDR2 SMNVEV (reference sequence). Here the CDR3 DNA reads TGTGCCAGCAGCCTAAAAGGGACAGAATACGAGCAGTACTTC. This sequence encodes CASSLKGTEYEQYF.

The V and J genes are TRBV11-2 and TRBJ1-5; 7 nucleotides agree with TRBD1. The junction had 9 bases not matched to a gene; V was cut back by 5 bases and J by 11 bases. The CDR3 loop spans 13 amino acids. In germline, CDR1 is SGHAT, CDR2 FQNNGV. CDR3 sequence: CASSPSTGRSQHF. In nucleotides, the CDR3 is TGTGCCAGCAGCCCCTCGACAGGGAGGTCCCAGCATTTT.

The V gene is TRBV6-1, the J gene TRBJ1-1; 8 positions match TRBD1. The CDR3 contains 13 residues. V trimming: 6 bases; J trimming: 5 bases; junction bases outside the gene matches: 5. CDR1 MNHNS and CDR2 SASEGT come from the germline V gene. DNA for the CDR3: TGTGCCAGCAGGGACAGGGTTCGGACTGAAGCTTTCTTT. Translated, it gives CASRDRVRTEAFF.

The rearrangement uses TRBV11-3 and TRBJ2-1; 7 bases align to TRBD1. Germline CDR1 is SGHNT and CDR2 is YENEEA. CDR3 length: 15 residues. V shed 1 base and J 5 bases; nucleotides not matched to a gene: 5. DNA of the CDR3: TGTGCCAGCAGCTTAGGAGGGGGCGTAAACAATGAGCAGTTCTTC. Translating gives CASSLGGGVNNEQFF.

This chain links TRBV7-2 with TRBJ2-2; TRBD1 agrees at 10 bases. This CDR3 is 16 amino acids long. Unmatched junction bases numbered 4, after V lost 4 bases and J lost 2 bases. CDR1 SGHTA and CDR2 FQGNSA come from the germline V gene. The CDR3 region is CASSSRQGANTGELFF. DNA for the CDR3: TGTGCCAGCAGCTCCCGACAGGGGGCAAACACCGGGGAGCTGTTTTTT.